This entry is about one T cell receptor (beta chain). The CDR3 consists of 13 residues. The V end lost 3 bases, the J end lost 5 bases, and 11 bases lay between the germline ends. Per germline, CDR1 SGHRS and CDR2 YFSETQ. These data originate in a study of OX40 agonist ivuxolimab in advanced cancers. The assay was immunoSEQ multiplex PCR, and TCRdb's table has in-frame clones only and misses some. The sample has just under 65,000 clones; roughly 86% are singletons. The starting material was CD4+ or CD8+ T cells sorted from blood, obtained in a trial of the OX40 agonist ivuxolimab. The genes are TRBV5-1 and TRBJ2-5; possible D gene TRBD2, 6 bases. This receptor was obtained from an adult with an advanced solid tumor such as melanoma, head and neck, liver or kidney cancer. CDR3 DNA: TGCGCCAGCAGCTACGCTGGGAGGGAGACCCAGTACTTC. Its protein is CASSYAGRETQYF.